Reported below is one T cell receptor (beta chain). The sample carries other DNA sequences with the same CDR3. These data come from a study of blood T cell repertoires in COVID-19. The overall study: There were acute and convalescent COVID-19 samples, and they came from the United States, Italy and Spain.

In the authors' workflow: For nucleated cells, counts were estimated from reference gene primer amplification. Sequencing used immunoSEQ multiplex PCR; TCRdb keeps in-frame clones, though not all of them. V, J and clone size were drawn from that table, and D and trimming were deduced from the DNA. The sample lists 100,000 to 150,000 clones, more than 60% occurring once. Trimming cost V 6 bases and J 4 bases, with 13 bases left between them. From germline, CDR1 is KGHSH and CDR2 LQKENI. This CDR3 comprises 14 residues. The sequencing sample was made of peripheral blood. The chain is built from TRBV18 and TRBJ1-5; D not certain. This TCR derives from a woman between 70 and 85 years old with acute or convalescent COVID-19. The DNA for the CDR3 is TGTGCCAGCTCTCCGTCCGGAGGTAATCAGCCCCAGCATTTT. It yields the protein CASSPSGGNQPQHF.